The 17 T cell receptor beta chains listed next were all sequenced from one sample in a study of OX40 agonist ivuxolimab in advanced cancers. Assay: immunoSEQ multiplex PCR; the TCRdb copy retains only in-frame clones and omits some. The sample lists 70,000 to 100,000 clones; 75% to 90% were seen once. Sequences were derived from CD4+ or CD8+ T cells sorted from blood, sampled in a trial of the OX40 agonist ivuxolimab. The receptors come from an adult with an advanced solid tumor such as melanoma, head and neck, liver or kidney cancer.

The chain links TRBV27 to TRBJ2-7; D possibly matches TRBD1 or TRBD2 (5 bases each). The CDR3 totals 15 residues. V shed 4 bases and J shed 6 bases, with 19 bases lying between them. The germline V gene has CDR1 MNHEY and CDR2 SMNVEV (reference sequence). The CDR3 sequence: CASSSALAGSSEQYF. CDR3 DNA: TGTGCCAGCAGTTCCGCTCTCGCAGGGAGTAGCGAGCAGTACTTC.

The J gene is TRBJ2-1, the V gene TRBV11-2; D remains unclear. The CDR3 is 13 residues long. Trimming cost V 5 bases and J 6 bases, with 11 bases left between them. CDR1 SGHAT and CDR2 FQNNGV come from the germline V gene. The CDR3 coding sequence is TGTGCCAGCAGCCCCCCCGCTGCCAATGAGCAGTTCTTC. It specifies CASSPPAANEQFF. Combining the CDR3 with reference TRBV11-2 and TRBJ2-1 gives the whole variable domain EAGVAQSPRYKIIEKRQSVAFWCNPISGHATLYWYQQILGQGPKLLIQFQNNGVVDDSQLPKDRFSAERLKGVDSTLKIQPAKLEDSAVYLCASSPPAANEQFFGPGTRLTVL.

The chain recombines TRBV2 with TRBJ1-2, with 9 nucleotides matching TRBD1. The trim removed 5 bases at V and 8 bases at J, leaving 12 bases unmatched. The CDR3 sequence is 15 residues long. Germline assignment: CDR1 SNHLY and CDR2 FYNNEI. CDR3 sequence (DNA): TGTGCCAGCAGTCCGACCGGGACAGGGCTGGGAGGCTACACCTTC. Protein: CASSPTGTGLGGYTF.

The J gene is TRBJ1-3, the V gene TRBV7-8; D perhaps matches TRBD1 (5 bases). This CDR3 has 13 amino acids. V was cut by 7 bases and J by 4 bases, with 11 bases left in between. CDR1 is SGHVS, CDR2 FQNEAQ, per germline. CDR3 DNA: TGTGCCAGCATGGGACCACCAGGAAACACCATATATTTT. Its protein product is CASMGPPGNTIYF.

This rearrangement joins TRBV9 to TRBJ2-7; a possible D gene is TRBD2 (6 bases). The CDR3 totals 15 residues. Per the germline V gene, CDR1 is SGDLS and CDR2 is YYNGEE. Trimming stripped 4 bases from V and 3 bases from J, with 17 bases between. CDR3 loop: CASSPGGGNSYEQYF. The CDR3 DNA reads as TGTGCCAGCAGCCCTGGTGGCGGGAATAGCTACGAGCAGTACTTC.

The CDR3 DNA reads as TGTGCCACCTGGGACCCCTACTACGAGCAGTACTTC. Encoded protein: CATWDPYYEQYF. The chain carries TRBV6-5 and TRBJ2-7; possibly TRBD1 or TRBD2 for D (5 bases each). The germline V gene has CDR1 MNHEY and CDR2 SVGAGI. Trimming cost V 10 bases and J 3 bases, with 13 bases left between them. The CDR3 loop spans 12 amino acids.

The chain combines TRBV21-1 with TRBJ1-6; TRBD1, the D gene given by the table, was not confirmed from the DNA. TRBV21-1 is a pseudogene segment. The CDR3 runs 14 residues. The CDR3 loop is CASSRDTCLSPLHF. CDR3 coding DNA: TGTGCCAGCAGCAGAGACACCTGTCTTTCACCCCTCCACTTT.

V usage is TRBV30 and J usage is TRBJ2-7; D not certain. The CDR3 has 14 residues. The V end lost 8 bases, the J end lost 2 bases, and 19 bases lay between the germline ends. The V gene's germline CDR1 is GTSNPN and CDR2 SVGIG (reference sequence). CDR3 amino acids: CAGRRQGLTYEQYF. The CDR3 DNA reads TGTGCCGGCCGCCGGCAAGGATTAACCTACGAGCAGTACTTC. The whole variable domain, filled in from reference TRBV30 and TRBJ2-7, reads SQTIHQWPATLVQPVGSPLSLECTVEGTSNPNLYWYRQAAGRGLQLLFYSVGIGQISSEVPQNLSASRPQDRQFILSSKKLLLSDSGFYLCAGRRQGLTYEQYFGPGTRLTVT.

V gene TRBV4-1 combines with J gene TRBJ1-5, with D tentatively TRBD1 (5 bases). CDR3 length: 16 amino acids. CDR1 and CDR2 (germline): MGHRA, YSYEKL. V lost 2 bases, J lost 6 bases, and 17 bases lay in between. The CDR3 loop is CASSQPGRVLGQPQHF. CDR3 nucleotides: TGCGCCAGCAGCCAACCCGGCAGGGTTTTGGGTCAGCCCCAGCATTTT.

The chain carries TRBV12-2 and TRBJ2-7; the table gives TRBD1 as D, unverified against the DNA. TRBV12-2 is a listed pseudogene. CDR3 size: 16 residues. Here the CDR3 reads CASRLARQGVSYEQYF. The DNA of the CDR3 is TGTGCAAGTCGCTTAGCGCGCCAGGGGGTATCATACGAGCAGTACTTC.

The chain combines TRBV9 with TRBJ1-2, with D perhaps matching TRBD1 (5 bases). V was pared by 3 bases and J by 5 bases, with 17 bases between. The length of the CDR3 is 15 residues. Germline CDR1 reads SGDLS; CDR2 reads YYNGEE. In DNA, the CDR3 is TGTGCCAGCAGCGCAGATCCACAGGCTGGATATGGCTACACCTTC. Translated, it gives CASSADPQAGYGYTF.

The chain links TRBV29-1 to TRBJ2-6; possibly TRBD1 for D (6 bases). V was clipped by 7 bases and J by 2 bases, with 12 bases between them. Germline values: CDR1 SQVTM, CDR2 ANQGSEA. This CDR3 comprises 14 residues. CDR3 in amino acids: CSGGGQTGANVLTF. CDR3 DNA sequence: TGCAGCGGCGGCGGACAGACTGGGGCCAACGTCCTGACTTTC.

J is TRBJ2-3 and V is TRBV11-3; 10 bases match TRBD2. V lost 0 bases and J lost 5; bases outside the gene matches: 8. Per germline, CDR1 SGHNT and CDR2 YENEEA. The CDR3 has 17 residues. CDR3 coding DNA: TGTGCCAGCAGCTTAGACGCGGCTAGCGGGAGTCTAGATACGCAGTATTTT. Translating gives CASSLDAASGSLDTQYF.

The chain joins TRBV7-8 to TRBJ1-3, with 8 nucleotides matching TRBD1. Germline CDR1 SGHVS, CDR2 FQNEAQ. This CDR3 is built from 16 residues. Trimming cost V 5 bases and J 0 bases; bases outside gene matches: 6. CDR3 region: CASSHRQGFSGNTIYF. The CDR3, as DNA: TGTGCCAGCAGCCATAGACAGGGGTTCTCTGGAAACACCATATATTTT.

The rearrangement uses TRBV7-2 and TRBJ2-5, with D uncertain. CDR1 is SGHTA, CDR2 FQGNSA, per germline. V was clipped by 1 base and J by 4 bases, with 7 bases between them. The CDR3 length is 13 residues. The CDR3 coding sequence is TGTGCCAGCAGCTTAGTTGGCGTAGAGACCCAGTACTTC. Protein product: CASSLVGVETQYF.

V usage is TRBV7-8 and J usage is TRBJ1-1, with 9 bases fitting TRBD1. The CDR3 sequence is 15 residues long. Germline CDR1 reads SGHVS; CDR2 reads FQNEAQ. Germline trimming cut 5 bases from V and 2 bases from J; bases unmatched to any gene: 6. CDR3 in amino acids: CASSPGQGTNTEAFF. DNA of the CDR3: TGTGCCAGCAGCCCAGGACAGGGGACTAACACTGAAGCTTTCTTT.

The chain couples TRBV7-6 to TRBJ2-1, with 10 bases identical to TRBD2. In germline, CDR1 is SGHVS, CDR2 FNYEAQ. Losses at the gene ends were 5 bases for V and 9 bases for J; bases not matched to a gene: 10. The CDR3 runs to 15 residues. The CDR3: CASSQSGRASSEQFF. The CDR3 nucleotides read TGTGCCAGCAGCCAAAGCGGGAGGGCCTCTAGTGAGCAGTTCTTC.